The following is a T cell receptor (beta chain) sequence with its context. Its target is unknown. This entry belongs to a study of cytomegalovirus exposure and HLA in healthy donors. Points from the study as a whole: Cytomegalovirus status was reportedly diagnosed by the classifier with high specificity and sensitivity.

The germline CDR1 and CDR2 sequences are SEHNR and FQNEAQ (reference sequence). This CDR3 region has 14 residues. V was clipped by 3 bases and J by 6 bases, with 13 bases between them. PCR employed 60 Vbeta and 13 Jbeta primers. Profiling relied on immunoSEQ multiplex PCR, and the TCRdb table lists in-frame clones only, not all of them. The sample shows over 100,000 clones, approximately 82% of them seen only once. The sample taken for sequencing was PBMCs. The chain combines TRBV7-9 with TRBJ2-3; D perhaps matches TRBD2 (6 bases). This TCR was recovered from a female donor in good health and CMV-seronegative. CDR3 DNA: TGTGCCAGCAGCTTCCCGCGGGACGGGGATACGCAGTATTTT. Translated: CASSFPRDGDTQYF.